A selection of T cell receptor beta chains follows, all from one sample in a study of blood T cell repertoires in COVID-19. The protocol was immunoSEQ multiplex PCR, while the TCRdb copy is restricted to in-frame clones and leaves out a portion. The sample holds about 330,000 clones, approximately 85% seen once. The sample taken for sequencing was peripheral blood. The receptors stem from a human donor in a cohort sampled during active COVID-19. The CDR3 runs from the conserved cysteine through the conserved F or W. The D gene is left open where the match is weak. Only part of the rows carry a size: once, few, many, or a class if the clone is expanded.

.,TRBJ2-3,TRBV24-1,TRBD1,CATSDFGTVKTDTQYF,TGTGCCACCAGTGATTTCGGGACAGTCAAAACAGATACGCAGTATTTT
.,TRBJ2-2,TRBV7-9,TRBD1,CASSSRDSAARGTGELFF,TGTGCCAGCAGCTCCCGGGACAGTGCAGCCAGGGGCACCGGGGAGCTGTTTTTT
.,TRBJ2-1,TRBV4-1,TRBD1,CASSQVGRGRREQFF,TGCGCCAGCAGCCAAGTTGGCAGGGGGCGACGTGAGCAGTTCTTC
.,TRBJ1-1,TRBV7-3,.,CASSPSGGTEAFF,TGTGCCAGCAGCCCTTCGGGGGGCACTGAAGCTTTCTTT
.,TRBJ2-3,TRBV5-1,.,CASNPGTAGDTQYF,TGCGCCAGCAACCCCGGGACAGCGGGAGATACGCAGTATTTT
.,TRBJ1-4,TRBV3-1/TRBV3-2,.,CASSQALGGASEKLFF,TGTGCCAGCAGCCAAGCCCTGGGAGGTGCTAGCGAAAAACTGTTTTTT
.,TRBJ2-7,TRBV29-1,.,CSVKQDYEQYF,TGCAGCGTGAAACAGGACTACGAGCAGTACTTC
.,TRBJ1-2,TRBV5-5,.,CASSSSDSIILYGYTF,TGTGCCAGCAGCTCCTCGGACAGTATAATTCTCTATGGCTACACCTTC
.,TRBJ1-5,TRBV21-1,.,CASRTTGTSGQPQHF,TGTGCCAGCAGAACTACGGGGACATCAGGTCAGCCCCAGCATTTT
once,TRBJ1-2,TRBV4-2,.,CASSQEYRDPAYGYTF,TGTGCCAGCAGCCAAGAATACAGGGACCCCGCCTATGGCTACACCTTC
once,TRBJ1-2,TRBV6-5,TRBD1,CASSLGQSYGYTF,TGTGCCAGCAGCCTGGGACAGAGCTATGGCTACACCTTC
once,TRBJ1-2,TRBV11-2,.,CASSLRGTGISASGYTF,TGTGCCAGCAGCTTACGGGGGACGGGAATCTCCGCGAGCGGCTACACCTTC
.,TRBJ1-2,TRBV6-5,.,CASSSRSVSNYDGYTF,TGTGCCAGCAGTTCTAGGTCCGTCAGCAACTATGATGGCTACACCTTC
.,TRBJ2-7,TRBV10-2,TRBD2,CASRGSGLYEQYF,TGCGCCAGCCGCGGGAGCGGGCTCTACGAGCAGTACTTC
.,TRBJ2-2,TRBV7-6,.,CASSSTMAGANTGELFF,TGTGCCAGCAGTTCCACGATGGCAGGGGCGAACACCGGGGAGCTGTTTTTT
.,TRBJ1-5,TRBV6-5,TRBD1,CASKRDRGNQPQHF,TGTGCCAGCAAAAGGGACAGGGGGAATCAGCCCCAGCATTTT
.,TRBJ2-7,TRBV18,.,CASTVADTYEQYF,TGTGCCAGCACGGTCGCGGACACATACGAGCAGTACTTC
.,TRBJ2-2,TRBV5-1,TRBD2,CASITGTSGVGELFF,TGCGCCAGCATAACCGGGACTAGCGGCGTCGGGGAGCTGTTTTTT
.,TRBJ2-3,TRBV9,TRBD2,CASSVDGGASDTQYF,TGTGCCAGCAGCGTAGACGGGGGGGCCTCAGATACGCAGTATTTT
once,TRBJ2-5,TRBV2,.,CASRSYRAAQETQYF,TGTGCCAGCAGGTCATACAGGGCGGCCCAAGAGACCCAGTACTTC
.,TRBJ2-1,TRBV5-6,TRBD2,CASSLGLAGPDEQFF,TGTGCCAGCAGCCTCGGACTAGCGGGTCCTGATGAGCAGTTCTTC
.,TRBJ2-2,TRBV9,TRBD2,CASSVGVSGVTGELFF,TGTGCCAGCAGCGTAGGGGTTAGCGGGGTTACCGGGGAGCTGTTTTTT
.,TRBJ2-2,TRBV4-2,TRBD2,CASSQEAAGGTGELFF,TGTGCCAGCAGCCAAGAGGCGGCGGGAGGGACCGGGGAGCTGTTTTTT
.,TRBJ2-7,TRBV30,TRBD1,CAHQGEYEQYF,TGTGCCCACCAGGGGGAATACGAGCAGTACTTC
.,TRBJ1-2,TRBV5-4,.,CASTLSTGPKSYTF,TGTGCCAGCACCTTATCTACAGGGCCCAAGAGCTACACCTTC
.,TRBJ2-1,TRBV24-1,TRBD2,CATRRAGVNNEQFF,TGTGCCACCAGACGGGCGGGGGTAAACAATGAGCAGTTCTTC
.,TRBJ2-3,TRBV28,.,CASSLARSFSDTQYF,TGTGCCAGCAGCCTCGCACGGAGCTTTTCGGATACGCAGTATTTT